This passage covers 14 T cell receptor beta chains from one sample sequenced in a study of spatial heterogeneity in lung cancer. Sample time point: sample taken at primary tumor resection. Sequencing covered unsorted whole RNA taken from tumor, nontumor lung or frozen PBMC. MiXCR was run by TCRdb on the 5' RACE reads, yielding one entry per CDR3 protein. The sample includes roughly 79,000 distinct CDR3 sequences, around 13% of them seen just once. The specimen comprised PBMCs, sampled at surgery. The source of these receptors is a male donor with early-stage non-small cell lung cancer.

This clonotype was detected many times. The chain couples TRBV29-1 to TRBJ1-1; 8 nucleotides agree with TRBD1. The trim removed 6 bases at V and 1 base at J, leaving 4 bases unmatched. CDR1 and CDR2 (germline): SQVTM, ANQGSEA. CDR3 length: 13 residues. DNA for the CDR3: TGCAGCGTGGTCGGACAGGGGAACACTGAAGCTTTCTTT. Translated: CSVVGQGNTEAFF.

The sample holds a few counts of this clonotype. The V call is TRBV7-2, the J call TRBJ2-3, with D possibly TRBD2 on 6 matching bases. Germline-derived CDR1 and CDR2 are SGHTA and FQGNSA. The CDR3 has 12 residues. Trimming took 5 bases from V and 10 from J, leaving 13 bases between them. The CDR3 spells CASSQGGGPQYF. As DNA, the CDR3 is TGTGCCAGCAGCCAAGGAGGAGGGCCGCAGTATTTT.

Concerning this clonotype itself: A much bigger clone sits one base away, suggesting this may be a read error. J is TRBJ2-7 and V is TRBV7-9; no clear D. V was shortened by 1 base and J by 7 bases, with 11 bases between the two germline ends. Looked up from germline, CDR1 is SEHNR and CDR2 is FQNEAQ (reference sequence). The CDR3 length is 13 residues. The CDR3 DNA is TGTGCCAGCAGCTTAGGCCCGATGAGGGAGCAGTACTTC. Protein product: CASSLGPMREQYF.

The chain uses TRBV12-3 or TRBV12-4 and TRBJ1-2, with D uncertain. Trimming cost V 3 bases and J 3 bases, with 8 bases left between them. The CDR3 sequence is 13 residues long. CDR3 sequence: CASSFGYYYGYTF. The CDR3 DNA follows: TGTGCCAGCAGTTTCGGGTACTACTATGGCTACACCTTC.

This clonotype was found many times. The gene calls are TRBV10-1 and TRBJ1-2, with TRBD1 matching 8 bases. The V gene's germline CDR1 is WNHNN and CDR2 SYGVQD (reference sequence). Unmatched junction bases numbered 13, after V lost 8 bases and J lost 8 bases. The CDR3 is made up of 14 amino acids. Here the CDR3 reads CASFAPTGGDGYTF. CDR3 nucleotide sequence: TGCGCCAGCTTCGCTCCTACAGGGGGTGACGGCTACACCTTC.

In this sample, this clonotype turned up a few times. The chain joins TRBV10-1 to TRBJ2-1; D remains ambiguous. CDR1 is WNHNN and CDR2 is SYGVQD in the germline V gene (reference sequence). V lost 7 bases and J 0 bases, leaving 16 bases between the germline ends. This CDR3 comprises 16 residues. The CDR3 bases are TGCGCCAGCACCCCGCGTAATGACACCTCCTACAATGAGCAGTTCTTC. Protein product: CASTPRNDTSYNEQFF.

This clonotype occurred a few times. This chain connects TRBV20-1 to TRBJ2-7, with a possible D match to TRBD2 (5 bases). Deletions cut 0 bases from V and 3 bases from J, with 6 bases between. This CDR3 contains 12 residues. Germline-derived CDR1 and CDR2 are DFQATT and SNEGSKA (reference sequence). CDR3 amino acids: CSARDGGYEQYF. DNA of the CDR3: TGCAGTGCTAGAGATGGAGGCTACGAGCAGTACTTC.

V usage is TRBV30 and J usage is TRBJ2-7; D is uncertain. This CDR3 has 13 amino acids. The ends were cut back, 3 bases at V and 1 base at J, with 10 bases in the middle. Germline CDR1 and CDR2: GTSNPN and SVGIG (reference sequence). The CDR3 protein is CAWRADGSYEQYF. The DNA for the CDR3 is TGTGCCTGGAGAGCCGACGGGTCCTACGAGCAGTACTTC.

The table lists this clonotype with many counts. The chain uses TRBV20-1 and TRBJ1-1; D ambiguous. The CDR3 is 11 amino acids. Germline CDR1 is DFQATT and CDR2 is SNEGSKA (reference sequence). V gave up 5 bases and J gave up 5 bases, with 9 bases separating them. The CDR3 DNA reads TGCAGTGCTGGATTGGGGACTGAAGCTTTCTTT. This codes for CSAGLGTEAFF.

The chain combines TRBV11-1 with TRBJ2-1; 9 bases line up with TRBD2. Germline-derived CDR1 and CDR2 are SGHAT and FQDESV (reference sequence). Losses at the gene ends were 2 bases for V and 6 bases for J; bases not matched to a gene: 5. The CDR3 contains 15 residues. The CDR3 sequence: CASSLSSGSGNEQFF. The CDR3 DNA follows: TGTGCCAGCAGCTTAAGTAGCGGGAGTGGCAATGAGCAGTTCTTC.

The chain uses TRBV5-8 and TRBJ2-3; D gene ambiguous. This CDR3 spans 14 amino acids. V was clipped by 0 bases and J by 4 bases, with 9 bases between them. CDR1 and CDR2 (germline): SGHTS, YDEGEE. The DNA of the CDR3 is TGTGCCAGCAGCTTGGGGGCTAGACCAGATACGCAGTATTTT. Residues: CASSLGARPDTQYF.

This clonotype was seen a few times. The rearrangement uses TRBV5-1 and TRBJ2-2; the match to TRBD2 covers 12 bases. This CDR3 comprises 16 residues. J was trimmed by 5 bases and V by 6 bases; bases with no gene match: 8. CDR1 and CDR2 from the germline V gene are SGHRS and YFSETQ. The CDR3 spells CASTYETSGSTGELFF. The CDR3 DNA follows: TGCGCCAGCACCTACGAGACTAGCGGGAGTACCGGGGAGCTGTTTTTT.

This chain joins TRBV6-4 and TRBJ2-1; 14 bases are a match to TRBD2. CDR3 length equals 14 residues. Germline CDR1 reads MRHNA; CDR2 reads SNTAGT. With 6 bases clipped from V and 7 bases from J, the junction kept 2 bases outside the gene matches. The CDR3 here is CASSRTSGGNEQFF. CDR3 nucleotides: TGTGCCAGCAGCAGGACTAGCGGGGGGAATGAGCAGTTCTTC.

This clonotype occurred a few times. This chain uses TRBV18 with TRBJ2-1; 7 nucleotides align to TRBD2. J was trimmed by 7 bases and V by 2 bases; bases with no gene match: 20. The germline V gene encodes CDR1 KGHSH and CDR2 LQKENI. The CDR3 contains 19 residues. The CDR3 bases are TGTGCCAGCTCACCAGTAGTAACGGCTAGCGGTCCGAGGGCTAATGAGCAGTTCTTC. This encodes CASSPVVTASGPRANEQFF.